This TCR beta chain emerged from a study of T cells in Graves' hyperthyroidism and ophthalmopathy. In its sample, this clonotype was seen a few times. Germline trimming cut 7 bases from V and 5 bases from J; bases unmatched to any gene: 11. In germline, CDR1 is MNHEY, CDR2 SVGEGT. The CDR3 loop spans 15 amino acids. There were TCR beta CDR3 regions amplified from RNA transcripts. The study used the HTBI primer set for a first-round RT-PCR of the TCR CDR3. TCRdb redid the calling of the multiplex PCR reads with MiXCR, one entry per CDR3 protein. This sample has hundreds of thousands of distinct CDR3 sequences; over 15% occur once, and the top ten carry around 19%.

Material: blood. The J gene is TRBJ2-3, the V gene TRBV6-2 or TRBV6-3; 8 bases are a match to TRBD2. The clonotype originates from a woman between 18 and 29 years old with Graves' hyperthyroidism. CDR3 protein: CASTAGGYPRDTQYF. The CDR3 DNA is TGTGCCAGCACTGCGGGGGGTTATCCAAGAGATACGCAGTATTTT.